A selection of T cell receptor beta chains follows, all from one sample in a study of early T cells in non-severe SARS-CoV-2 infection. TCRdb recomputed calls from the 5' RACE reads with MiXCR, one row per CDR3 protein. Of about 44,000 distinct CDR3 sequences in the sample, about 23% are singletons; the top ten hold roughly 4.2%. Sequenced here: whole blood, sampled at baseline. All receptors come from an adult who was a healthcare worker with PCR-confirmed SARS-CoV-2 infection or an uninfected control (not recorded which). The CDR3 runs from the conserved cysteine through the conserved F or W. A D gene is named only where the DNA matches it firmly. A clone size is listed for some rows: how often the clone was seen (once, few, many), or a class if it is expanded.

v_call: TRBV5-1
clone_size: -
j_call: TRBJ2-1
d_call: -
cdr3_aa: CASSPVGVYNEQFF
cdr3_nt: TGCGCCAGCAGCCCCGTGGGGGTCTACAATGAGCAGTTCTTC

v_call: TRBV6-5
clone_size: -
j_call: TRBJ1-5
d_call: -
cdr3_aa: CASRSGRAYQPQHF
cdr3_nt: TGTGCCAGCCGATCGGGTAGGGCTTATCAGCCCCAGCATTTT

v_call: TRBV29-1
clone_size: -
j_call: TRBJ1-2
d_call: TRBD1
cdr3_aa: CSAGTGEHYGYTF
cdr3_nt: TGCAGCGCAGGGACAGGGGAACACTATGGCTACACCTTC

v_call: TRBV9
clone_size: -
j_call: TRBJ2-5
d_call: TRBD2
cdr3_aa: CASSALPGLEETQYF
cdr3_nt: TGTGCCAGCAGCGCCCTACCGGGACTAGAAGAGACCCAGTACTTC

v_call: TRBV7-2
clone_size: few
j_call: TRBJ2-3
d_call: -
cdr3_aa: CASSSLGADTQYF
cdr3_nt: TGTGCCAGCAGCTCCCTTGGGGCAGATACGCAGTATTTT

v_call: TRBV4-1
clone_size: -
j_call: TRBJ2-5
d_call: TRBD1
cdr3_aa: CASSQVIGTDSFQETQYF
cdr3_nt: TGCGCCAGCAGCCAAGTGATCGGGACAGACTCTTTCCAAGAGACCCAGTACTTC

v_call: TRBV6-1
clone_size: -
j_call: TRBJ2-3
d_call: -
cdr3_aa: CASEGETTDTQYF
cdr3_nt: TGTGCCAGTGAGGGGGAAACCACAGATACGCAGTATTTT

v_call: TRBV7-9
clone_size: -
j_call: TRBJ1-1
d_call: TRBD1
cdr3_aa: CAIDRAYTEAFF
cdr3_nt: TGTGCCATCGACAGGGCGTACACTGAAGCTTTCTTT

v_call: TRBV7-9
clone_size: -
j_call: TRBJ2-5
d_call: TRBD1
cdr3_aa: CASSEDRVETQYF
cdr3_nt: TGTGCCAGCAGCGAGGACAGGGTAGAGACCCAGTACTTC

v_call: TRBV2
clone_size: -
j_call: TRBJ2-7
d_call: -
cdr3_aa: CASIGFLSYEQYF
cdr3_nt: TGTGCCAGCATTGGGTTTCTGTCCTACGAGCAGTACTTC

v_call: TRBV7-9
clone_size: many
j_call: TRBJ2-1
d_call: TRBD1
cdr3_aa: CASSFDRVRDNEQFF
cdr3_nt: TGTGCCAGCAGCTTTGACAGGGTAAGGGACAATGAGCAGTTCTTC

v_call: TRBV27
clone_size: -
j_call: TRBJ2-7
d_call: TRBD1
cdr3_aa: CASSSRRDSYIYEQYF
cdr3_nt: TGTGCCAGCAGCTCCCGCCGGGACAGCTATATCTACGAGCAGTACTTC

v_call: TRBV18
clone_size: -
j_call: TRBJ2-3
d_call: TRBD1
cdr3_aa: CASSRDRVTQYF
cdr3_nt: TGTGCCAGCTCACGGGACAGGGTGACGCAGTATTTT

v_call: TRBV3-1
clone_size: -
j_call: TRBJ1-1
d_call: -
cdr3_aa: CASSPGGGVGTEAFF
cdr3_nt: TGTGCCAGCAGCCCCGGGGGAGGGGTCGGAACTGAAGCTTTCTTT

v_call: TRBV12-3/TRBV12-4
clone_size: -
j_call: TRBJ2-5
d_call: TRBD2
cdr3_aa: CASRTSGQETQYF
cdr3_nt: TGTGCCAGCAGGACTAGCGGACAAGAGACCCAGTACTTC

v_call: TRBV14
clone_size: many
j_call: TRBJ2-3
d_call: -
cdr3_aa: CASSQAPVLVWTDTQYF
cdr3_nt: TGTGCCAGCAGCCAAGCACCGGTACTAGTGTGGACAGATACGCAGTATTTT

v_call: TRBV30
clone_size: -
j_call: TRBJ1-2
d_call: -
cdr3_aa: CAWSLGRGITNYGYTF
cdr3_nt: TGTGCCTGGAGTCTAGGACGGGGAATTACTAACTATGGCTACACCTTC

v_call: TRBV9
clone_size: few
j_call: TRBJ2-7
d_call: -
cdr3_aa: CASSTGDPYEQYF
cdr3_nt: TGTGCCAGCAGCACAGGAGACCCCTACGAGCAGTACTTC

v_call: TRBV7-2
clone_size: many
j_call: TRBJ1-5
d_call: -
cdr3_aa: CASSLWGPLSNQPQHF
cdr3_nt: TGTGCCAGCAGCTTATGGGGCCCTCTTAGCAATCAGCCCCAGCATTTT

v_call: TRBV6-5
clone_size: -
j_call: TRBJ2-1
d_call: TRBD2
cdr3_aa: CASRGGGAYNEQFF
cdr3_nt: TGTGCCAGCAGAGGCGGGGGGGCCTACAATGAGCAGTTCTTC

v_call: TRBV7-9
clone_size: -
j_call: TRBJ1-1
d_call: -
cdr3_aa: CASKGPAAVTEAFF
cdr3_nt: TGTGCCAGCAAGGGGCCGGCGGCAGTCACCGAAGCTTTCTTT

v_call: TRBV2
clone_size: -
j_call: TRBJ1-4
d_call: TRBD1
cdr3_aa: CASSELRQGSEKLFF
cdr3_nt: TGTGCCAGCAGTGAACTGCGACAGGGAAGCGAAAAACTGTTTTTT

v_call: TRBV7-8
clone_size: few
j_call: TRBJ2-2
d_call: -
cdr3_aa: CASSTQGSGELFF
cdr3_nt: TGTGCCAGCAGCACACAGGGTTCCGGGGAGCTGTTTTTT

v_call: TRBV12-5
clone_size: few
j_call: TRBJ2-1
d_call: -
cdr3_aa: CASGVGRYNEQFF
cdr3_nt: TGTGCTAGTGGGGTAGGGAGGTACAATGAGCAGTTCTTC

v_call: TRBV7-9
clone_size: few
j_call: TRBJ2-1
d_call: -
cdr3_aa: CASSLIEGRHRTHNEQFF
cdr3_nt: TGTGCCAGCAGCTTAATAGAGGGCCGGCACAGGACGCACAATGAGCAGTTCTTC

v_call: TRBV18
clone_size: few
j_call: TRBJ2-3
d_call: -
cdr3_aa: CASSRGGSTDTQYF
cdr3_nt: TGTGCCAGCTCACGCGGCGGAAGCACAGATACGCAGTATTTT

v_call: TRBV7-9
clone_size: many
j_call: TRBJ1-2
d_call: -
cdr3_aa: CASSLVGGPPYGYTF
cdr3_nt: TGTGCCAGCAGCTTAGTAGGCGGCCCCCCCTATGGCTACACCTTC

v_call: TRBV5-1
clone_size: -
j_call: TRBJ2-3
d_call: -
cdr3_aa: CASSVPPLLTDTQYF
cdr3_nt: TGCGCGAGCAGCGTACCACCACTGCTCACAGATACGCAGTATTTT

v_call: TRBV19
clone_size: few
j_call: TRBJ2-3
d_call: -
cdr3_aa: CASSMGTGEHTDTQYF
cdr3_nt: TGTGCCAGTAGTATGGGGACGGGGGAGCACACAGATACGCAGTATTTT

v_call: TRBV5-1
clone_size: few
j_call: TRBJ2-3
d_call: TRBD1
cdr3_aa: CASSTGGQGSTDTQYF
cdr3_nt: TGCGCCAGCAGCACAGGGGGACAAGGTTCGACAGATACGCAGTATTTT

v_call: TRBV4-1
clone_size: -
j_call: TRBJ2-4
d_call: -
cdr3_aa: CASSHPGNVAKNIQYF
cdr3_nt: TGCGCCAGCAGCCACCCAGGGAACGTTGCCAAAAACATTCAGTACTTC

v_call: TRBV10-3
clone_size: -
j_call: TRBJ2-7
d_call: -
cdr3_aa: CAISDRGRRRDSYEQYF
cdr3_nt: TGTGCCATCAGTGATCGGGGAAGGCGGCGGGATTCCTACGAGCAGTACTTC

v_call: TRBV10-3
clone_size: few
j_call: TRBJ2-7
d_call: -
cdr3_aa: CAISPQAYEQYF
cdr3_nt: TGTGCCATCAGTCCCCAGGCCTACGAGCAGTACTTC

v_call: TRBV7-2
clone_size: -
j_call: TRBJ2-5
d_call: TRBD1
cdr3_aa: CASSPTQGAGQETQYF
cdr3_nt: TGTGCCAGCAGCCCCACACAGGGGGCCGGCCAAGAGACCCAGTACTTC

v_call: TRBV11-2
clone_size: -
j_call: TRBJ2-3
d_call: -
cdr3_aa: CASSIMIDTQYF
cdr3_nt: TGTGCCAGCAGCATAATGATAGATACGCAGTATTTT

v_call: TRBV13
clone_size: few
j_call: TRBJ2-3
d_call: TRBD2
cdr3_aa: CASSSHRLARGTDTQYF
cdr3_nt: TGTGCCAGCAGCTCCCACCGACTAGCTCGGGGCACAGATACGCAGTATTTT

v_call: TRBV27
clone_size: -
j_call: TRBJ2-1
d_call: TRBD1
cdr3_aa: CASSLMRQQGFPAFF
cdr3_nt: TGTGCCAGCAGTTTAATGAGGCAACAGGGGTTCCCTGCCTTCTTC

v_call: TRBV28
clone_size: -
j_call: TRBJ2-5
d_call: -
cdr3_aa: CASSLGGPQETQYF
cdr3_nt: TGTGCCAGCAGTTTGGGTGGGCCCCAAGAGACCCAGTACTTC

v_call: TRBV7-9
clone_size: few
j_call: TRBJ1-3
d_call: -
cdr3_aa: CASSLGAISGNTIYF
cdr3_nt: TGTGCCAGCAGCTTAGGGGCGATCTCTGGAAACACCATATATTTT

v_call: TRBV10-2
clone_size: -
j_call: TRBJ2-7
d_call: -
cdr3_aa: CASSGLGRDNYEQYF
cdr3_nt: TGCGCCAGCAGTGGCTTGGGCAGGGATAACTACGAGCAGTACTTC

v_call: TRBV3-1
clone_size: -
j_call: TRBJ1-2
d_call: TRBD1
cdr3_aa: CASSYGQENYGYTF
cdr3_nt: TGTGCCAGCAGCTACGGACAGGAGAACTATGGCTACACCTTC

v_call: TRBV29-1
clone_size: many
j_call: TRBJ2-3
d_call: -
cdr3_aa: CSVARGTSTDTQYF
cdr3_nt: TGCAGCGTTGCTAGGGGCACCAGCACAGATACGCAGTATTTT

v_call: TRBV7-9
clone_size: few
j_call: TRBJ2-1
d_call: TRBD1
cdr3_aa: CASRGQAYNEQFF
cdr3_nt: TGTGCCAGCCGCGGACAGGCATACAATGAGCAGTTCTTC

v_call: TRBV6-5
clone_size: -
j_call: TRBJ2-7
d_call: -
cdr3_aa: CASSYDQRVYEQYF
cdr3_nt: TGTGCCAGCAGTTACGATCAACGGGTCTACGAGCAGTACTTC

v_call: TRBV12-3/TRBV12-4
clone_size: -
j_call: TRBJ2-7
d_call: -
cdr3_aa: CASSYDTRSYEQYF
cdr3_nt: TGTGCCAGCAGTTATGACACCCGCTCCTACGAGCAGTACTTC

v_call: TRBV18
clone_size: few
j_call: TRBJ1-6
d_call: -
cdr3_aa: CASSPREDSPLHF
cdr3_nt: TGTGCCAGCTCACCACGGGAAGATTCACCCCTCCACTTT

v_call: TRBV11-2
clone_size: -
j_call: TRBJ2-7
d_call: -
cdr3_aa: CASSLDSFYEQYF
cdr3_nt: TGTGCCAGCAGCTTAGATTCCTTCTACGAGCAGTACTTC

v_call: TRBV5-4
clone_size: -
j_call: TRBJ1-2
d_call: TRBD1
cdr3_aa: CASRATGEHYGYTF
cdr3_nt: TGTGCCAGCAGGGCGACAGGGGAGCACTATGGCTACACCTTC